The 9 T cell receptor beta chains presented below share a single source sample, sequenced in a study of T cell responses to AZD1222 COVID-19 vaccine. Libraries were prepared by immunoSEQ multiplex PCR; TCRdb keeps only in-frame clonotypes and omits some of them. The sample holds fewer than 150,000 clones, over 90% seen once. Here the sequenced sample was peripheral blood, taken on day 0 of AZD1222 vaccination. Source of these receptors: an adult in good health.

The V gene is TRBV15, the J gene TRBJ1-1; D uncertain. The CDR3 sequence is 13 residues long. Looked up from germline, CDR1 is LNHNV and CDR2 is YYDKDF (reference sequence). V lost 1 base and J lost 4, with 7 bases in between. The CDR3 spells CATSRVGSTEAFF. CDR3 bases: TGTGCCACCAGCAGAGTTGGCAGCACTGAAGCTTTCTTT.

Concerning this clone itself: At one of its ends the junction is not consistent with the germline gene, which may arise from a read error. CDR3 loop: CASSYFGLAGGPARIF. CDR3 nucleotides: TGTGCCAGCAGTTACTTTGGACTAGCGGGGGGGCCCGCTAGGATCTTC. The chain recombines TRBV6-6 with TRBJ2-1; 15 bases fit TRBD2. CDR1 and CDR2 (germline): MNHNY, SVGAGI (reference sequence). The CDR3 is 16 amino acids.

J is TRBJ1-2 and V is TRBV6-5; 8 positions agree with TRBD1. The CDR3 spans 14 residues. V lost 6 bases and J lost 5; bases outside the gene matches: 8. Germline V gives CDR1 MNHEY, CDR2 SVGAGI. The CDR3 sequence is CASRGQGRSYGYTF. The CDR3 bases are TGTGCCAGCAGAGGACAGGGCCGGAGTTATGGCTACACCTTC.

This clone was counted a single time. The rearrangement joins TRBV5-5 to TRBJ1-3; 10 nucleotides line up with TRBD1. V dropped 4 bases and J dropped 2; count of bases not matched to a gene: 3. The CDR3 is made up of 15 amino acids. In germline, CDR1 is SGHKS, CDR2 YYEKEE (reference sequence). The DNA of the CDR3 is TGTGCCAGCAGCCGTGACAGGGGGCCTGGAAACACCATATATTTT. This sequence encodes CASSRDRGPGNTIYF.

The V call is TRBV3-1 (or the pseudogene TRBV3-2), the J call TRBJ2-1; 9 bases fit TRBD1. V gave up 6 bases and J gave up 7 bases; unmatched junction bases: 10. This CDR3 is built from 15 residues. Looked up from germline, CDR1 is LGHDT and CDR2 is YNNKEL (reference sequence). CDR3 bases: TGTGCCAGCAGTCCGGACAGGGGAGGGTGGAATGAGCAGTTCTTC. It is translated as CASSPDRGGWNEQFF.

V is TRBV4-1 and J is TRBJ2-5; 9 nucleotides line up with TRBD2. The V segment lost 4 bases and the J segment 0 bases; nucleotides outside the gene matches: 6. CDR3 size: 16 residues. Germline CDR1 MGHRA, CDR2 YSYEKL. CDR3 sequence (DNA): TGCGCCAGCAGCCTGACTAGCGGCGAGTACCAAGAGACCCAGTACTTC. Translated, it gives CASSLTSGEYQETQYF.

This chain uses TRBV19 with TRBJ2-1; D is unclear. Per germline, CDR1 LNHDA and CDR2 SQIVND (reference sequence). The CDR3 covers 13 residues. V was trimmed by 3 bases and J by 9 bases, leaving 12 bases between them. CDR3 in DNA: TGTGCCAGTAGTATCGCAGGTCCGGGTGAGCAGTTCTTC. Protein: CASSIAGPGEQFF.

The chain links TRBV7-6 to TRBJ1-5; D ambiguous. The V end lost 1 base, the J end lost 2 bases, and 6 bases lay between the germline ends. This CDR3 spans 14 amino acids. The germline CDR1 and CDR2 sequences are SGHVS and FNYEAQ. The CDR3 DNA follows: TGTGCCAGCAGCTTAGGCGGAGGCAATCAGCCCCAGCATTTT. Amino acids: CASSLGGGNQPQHF.

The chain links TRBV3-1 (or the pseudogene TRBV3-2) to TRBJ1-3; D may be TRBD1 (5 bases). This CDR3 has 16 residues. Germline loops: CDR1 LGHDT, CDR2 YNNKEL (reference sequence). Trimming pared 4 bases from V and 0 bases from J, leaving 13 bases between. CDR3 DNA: TGTGCCAGCAGCCCACTGACAGTTCCCTCTGGAAACACCATATATTTT. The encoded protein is CASSPLTVPSGNTIYF.